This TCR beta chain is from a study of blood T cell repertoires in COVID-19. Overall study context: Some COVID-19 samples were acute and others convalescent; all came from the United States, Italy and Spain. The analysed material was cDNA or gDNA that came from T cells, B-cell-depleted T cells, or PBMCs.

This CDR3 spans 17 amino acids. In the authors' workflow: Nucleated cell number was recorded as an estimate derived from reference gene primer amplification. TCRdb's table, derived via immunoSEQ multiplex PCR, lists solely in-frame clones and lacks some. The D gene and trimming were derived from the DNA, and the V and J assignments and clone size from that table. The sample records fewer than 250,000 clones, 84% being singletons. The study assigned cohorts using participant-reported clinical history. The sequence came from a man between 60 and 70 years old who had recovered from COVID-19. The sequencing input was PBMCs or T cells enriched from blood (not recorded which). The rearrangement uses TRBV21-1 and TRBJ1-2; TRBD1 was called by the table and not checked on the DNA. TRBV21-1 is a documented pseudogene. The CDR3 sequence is CASSKFRAGQKVYGYTF. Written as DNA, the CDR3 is TGTGCCAGCAGCAAGTTTAGGGCAGGGCAAAAAGTCTATGGCTACACCTTC.